This is a list of T cell receptor beta chains from one sample in a study of vaccination and CD4 T cells after COVID-19. MiXCR was run by TCRdb on the PCR reads, yielding one entry per CDR3 protein. Of approximately 10,000 distinct CDR3 sequences listed, around 66% are singletons. These receptors' antigens are unknown. The sequenced sample consisted of CD4+ T cells from blood, cultured in vitro. All receptors come from a human donor who had recovered from COVID-19. CDR3s include the opening cysteine and the closing phenylalanine or tryptophan. The D gene is left open where the match is weak. Rows give clone size only sometimes, using once, few, many, or a class for an expanded clone.

-	TRBV7-9	-	TRBJ1-1	CASSLDRAGTEAFF	TGTGCCAGCAGCTTAGACAGGGCGGGTACTGAAGCTTTCTTT
-	TRBV19	-	TRBJ2-3	CASSMQGGGVDTQYF	TGTGCCAGTAGTATGCAGGGTGGCGGGGTAGATACGCAGTATTTT
TRBD1	TRBV14	-	TRBJ1-1	CASSQRTGGGTEAFF	TGTGCCAGCAGCCAACGGACAGGAGGAGGGACTGAAGCTTTCTTT
TRBD1	TRBV6-1	-	TRBJ1-5	CASRNGQVVNQPQHF	TGTGCCAGCAGAAACGGACAGGTGGTCAATCAGCCCCAGCATTTT
-	TRBV19	-	TRBJ1-2	CASSIGTQAYGYTF	TGTGCCAGTAGTATAGGTACACAGGCCTATGGCTACACCTTC
-	TRBV2	-	TRBJ2-1	CASSKGDQFF	TGTGCCAGCAGTAAGGGGGACCAGTTCTTC
-	TRBV28	-	TRBJ1-1	CASSTLGGGQDEAFF	TGTGCCAGCAGTACCCTCGGGGGGGGGCAGGATGAAGCTTTCTTT
-	TRBV15	-	TRBJ1-5	CATSLGVASNQPQHF	TGTGCCACCTCCCTTGGGGTAGCTAGCAATCAGCCCCAGCATTTT
-	TRBV7-9	-	TRBJ2-3	CASSLGRSGGLVVADTQYF	TGTGCCAGCAGCTTAGGTCGTTCCGGGGGACTCGTCGTAGCAGATACGCAGTATTTT
-	TRBV6-1	-	TRBJ1-2	CASRRDINYGYTF	TGTGCCAGCAGACGAGACATAAACTATGGCTACACCTTC
-	TRBV2	-	TRBJ1-6	CASSVQGGPNSPLHF	TGTGCCAGCAGTGTACAGGGTGGGCCTAATTCACCCCTCCACTTT
TRBD2	TRBV6-2/TRBV6-3	-	TRBJ2-3	CASRRLAGGTTGTDTQYF	TGTGCCAGCAGAAGACTAGCGGGGGGAACTACTGGCACAGATACGCAGTATTTT
TRBD2	TRBV5-8	-	TRBJ2-7	CASSQKRGQSYEQYF	TGTGCCAGCAGCCAAAAGCGGGGCCAGTCCTACGAGCAGTACTTC
-	TRBV7-2	-	TRBJ2-7	CASSHYWGAFAYEQYF	TGTGCCAGCAGCCATTACTGGGGGGCGTTCGCCTACGAGCAGTACTTC
-	TRBV20-1	-	TRBJ1-1	CSAERSWTEAFF	TGCAGTGCCGAACGCTCTTGGACTGAAGCTTTCTTT
-	TRBV4-1	-	TRBJ2-2	CASSQAPGPTGELFF	TGCGCCAGCAGCCAAGCTCCGGGACCCACCGGGGAGCTGTTTTTT
-	TRBV19	-	TRBJ2-7	CASSIRGWRTFTSNEQYF	TGTGCCAGTAGTATCCGGGGTTGGCGGACCTTTACCTCTAACGAGCAGTACTTC
-	TRBV20-1	few	TRBJ1-4	CSAPLIAGLGEKLFF	TGCAGTGCTCCACTAATAGCAGGGCTGGGGGAAAAACTGTTTTTT
-	TRBV4-3	-	TRBJ2-1	CASSPSVYNEQFF	TGCGCCAGCAGCCCATCCGTCTACAATGAGCAGTTCTTC
TRBD2	TRBV6-2/TRBV6-3	few	TRBJ2-5	CASSYSRLAGVPQETQYF	TGTGCCAGCAGTTACTCGAGGCTAGCGGGAGTCCCCCAAGAGACCCAGTACTTC
TRBD2	TRBV19	few	TRBJ2-5	CASSIISGALQETQYF	TGTGCCAGTAGTATAATTAGCGGGGCCCTCCAAGAGACCCAGTACTTC
-	TRBV7-8	few	TRBJ1-5	CASKKGSNQPQHF	TGTGCCAGCAAGAAGGGTAGCAATCAGCCCCAGCATTTT
-	TRBV7-9	-	TRBJ2-2	CASSFSETNTGELFF	TGTGCCAGCAGCTTTTCAGAAACGAACACCGGGGAGCTGTTTTTT
TRBD1	TRBV7-9	-	TRBJ2-3	CASSSGTGADTQYF	TGTGCCAGCAGCTCGGGGACAGGGGCCGATACGCAGTATTTT
TRBD1	TRBV19	few	TRBJ1-5	CASSIRTGGNQPQHF	TGTGCCAGTAGTATACGGACAGGGGGCAATCAGCCCCAGCATTTT
-	TRBV20-1	-	TRBJ1-2	CSAKDPRVYGYTF	TGCAGTGCTAAGGACCCCCGGGTCTATGGCTACACCTTC
TRBD2	TRBV5-1	-	TRBJ2-3	CASSLAGLAGTDTQYF	TGCGCCAGCAGCTTGGCCGGACTAGCGGGGACAGATACGCAGTATTTT
TRBD2	TRBV2	-	TRBJ2-5	CASNKALAGETQYF	TGTGCCAGCAACAAAGCCCTAGCGGGAGAGACCCAGTACTTC
-	TRBV11-3	once	TRBJ2-3	CASRQQGVAGTDTQYF	TGTGCCAGCAGGCAACAGGGGGTAGCGGGGACAGATACGCAGTATTTT
-	TRBV20-1	few	TRBJ1-5	CSARVTGHGQPQHF	TGCAGTGCTAGAGTCACGGGCCATGGTCAGCCCCAGCATTTT
TRBD1	TRBV7-2	-	TRBJ2-2	CASSSRTGDTGELFF	TGTGCCAGCAGCTCCCGGACAGGGGACACCGGGGAGCTGTTTTTT
-	TRBV28	-	TRBJ1-2	CASRRGGSNYGYTF	TGTGCCAGCAGGAGGGGGGGCAGTAACTATGGCTACACCTTC
-	TRBV20-1	once	TRBJ1-6	CSARDPMSSYNSPLHF	TGCAGTGCTAGAGACCCAATGAGCTCCTATAATTCACCCCTCCACTTT
-	TRBV20-1	-	TRBJ2-1	CSAFEQFF	TGCAGTGCTTTCGAGCAGTTCTTC
TRBD2	TRBV11-3	-	TRBJ2-1	CASSLDPFSGRQFF	TGTGCCAGCAGCTTAGATCCCTTTAGCGGGAGACAGTTCTTC
TRBD1	TRBV27	few	TRBJ1-1	CASSLGIGTVEAFF	TGTGCCAGCAGTTTGGGGATCGGGACAGTTGAAGCTTTCTTT
-	TRBV5-4	-	TRBJ1-5	CASSLNSDQPQHF	TGTGCCAGCAGCTTGAATAGTGATCAGCCCCAGCATTTT
TRBD1	TRBV4-3	large	TRBJ1-2	CASSPSGQGVYGYTF	TGCGCCAGCAGCCCATCCGGACAGGGGGTCTATGGCTACACCTTC
-	TRBV15	-	TRBJ1-5	CATSRDSYQPQHF	TGTGCCACCAGCAGAGATTCGTATCAGCCCCAGCATTTT
TRBD2	TRBV5-6	-	TRBJ2-6	CASRRLAEQYGANVLTF	TGTGCCAGCAGGCGACTAGCGGAACAGTATGGGGCCAACGTCCTGACTTTC
-	TRBV28	-	TRBJ1-5	CASNLVRSHQPQHF	TGTGCCAGCAACCTGGTCAGGAGTCATCAGCCCCAGCATTTT
-	TRBV6-1	few	TRBJ2-2	CASTAGTHKNTGELFF	TGTGCCAGCACCGCCGGGACCCATAAGAACACCGGGGAGCTGTTTTTT
-	TRBV19	few	TRBJ1-5	CASSISGNRNQPQHF	TGTGCCAGTAGTATATCAGGGAACCGGAATCAGCCCCAGCATTTT
TRBD2	TRBV20-1	-	TRBJ2-7	CSAKAGLAVYEQYF	TGCAGTGCGAAAGCGGGACTAGCGGTCTACGAGCAGTACTTC
TRBD2	TRBV2	-	TRBJ2-5	CASTRRVQWGGGETQYF	TGTGCCAGCACCCGAAGAGTTCAGTGGGGGGGTGGAGAGACCCAGTACTTC
-	TRBV27	-	TRBJ2-3	CASKNLGVLSTDTQYF	TGTGCCAGCAAAAACCTCGGGGTCCTTAGCACAGATACGCAGTATTTT
-	TRBV5-4	-	TRBJ1-1	CASSSSAEAFF	TGTGCCAGCAGCTCTAGCGCTGAAGCTTTCTTT
-	TRBV6-2/TRBV6-3	-	TRBJ1-1	CASRGPSRSMNTEAFF	TGTGCCAGCAGAGGCCCCTCAAGGAGCATGAACACTGAAGCTTTCTTT
-	TRBV7-2	-	TRBJ2-3	CASSYRLDYPRYF	TGTGCCAGCAGCTATAGGCTGGACTACCCCCGGTATTTT
-	TRBV24-1	once	TRBJ2-2	CATSEGRGAFGELFF	TGTGCCACCAGTGAAGGACGGGGGGCATTTGGGGAGCTGTTTTTT
-	TRBV11-2	-	TRBJ2-1	CASSPLAEQFF	TGTGCCAGCAGCCCTTTGGCGGAGCAGTTCTTC
TRBD2	TRBV4-1	few	TRBJ2-4	CASSQGSAGGYGNIQYF	TGCGCCAGCAGCCAAGGTTCGGCGGGGGGGTACGGGAACATTCAGTACTTC
-	TRBV6-1	few	TRBJ2-7	CASSGNKYYEQYF	TGTGCCAGCAGTGGGAACAAGTACTACGAGCAGTACTTC